These 23 T cell receptor beta chains were sequenced from one sample in a study of T cells of healthy individuals. TCRdb ran MiXCR on the 5' RACE reads and lists one entry per CDR3 protein. The repertoire has nearly 100,000 distinct CDR3 sequences, 17% of them found once; the top ten carry roughly 6.1%. These receptors originate from a human donor in good health.

As to this clonotype: A read error may explain this, as a much larger clone is one base away. The V and J genes are TRBV19 and TRBJ1-2; D is ambiguous. CDR1 and CDR2 from the germline V gene are LNHDA and SQIVND (reference sequence). CDR3 length: 13 residues. The DNA of the CDR3 is TGTGCCAGTAGTACCCGTTCGAGGGATGGCTACAACTTC. Translating gives CASSTRSRDGYNF.

This clonotype was seen many times. The chain joins TRBV20-1 to TRBJ2-5, with D tentatively TRBD2 (6 bases). Germline CDR1 reads DFQATT; CDR2 reads SNEGSKA (reference sequence). The V and J ends lost 3 bases and 5 bases respectively, with 16 bases between them. The CDR3 totals 14 residues. The CDR3 DNA follows: TGCAGTGCTAGGAGCGGGCGGGGCAGCGAGACCCAGTACTTC. The encoded protein is CSARSGRGSETQYF.

On this clonotype: One end of the junction fails to match germline, which may point to a read error. The chain couples TRBV28 to TRBJ2-5; D is unclear. Germline V lookup: CDR1 MDHEN, CDR2 SYDVKM. The length of the CDR3 is 15 residues. The CDR3 region is CVSSLRPGLQETQYF. The CDR3 DNA sequence: TGTGTCAGCAGTTTACGGCCGGGTTTACAAGAGACCCAGTACTTC.

Ten or more counts support this clonotype. The rearrangement links TRBV6-2 or TRBV6-3 to TRBJ1-5, with D unresolved. The V end lost 5 bases, the J end lost 3 bases, and 11 bases lay between the germline ends. This CDR3 has 14 amino acids. CDR1 and CDR2 (germline): MNHEY, SVGEGT. CDR3 bases: TGTGCCAGCAGTCGAGACGGTGCCAATCAGCCCCAGCATTTT. Translation: CASSRDGANQPQHF.

A few counts support this clonotype. The CDR3 spells CASSLEGGQYF. CDR3 nucleotide sequence: TGTGCCAGCAGTTTAGAGGGGGGGCAGTACTTC. The chain recombines TRBV28 with TRBJ2-7, with D possibly called TRBD1 or TRBD2 (6 bases each). Trimming stripped 2 bases from V and 9 bases from J, with 8 bases between. Germline CDR1 reads MDHEN; CDR2 reads SYDVKM. This CDR3 contains 11 residues.

The sample holds many counts of this clonotype. The chain employs TRBV5-1 and TRBJ2-5, with 7 bases matching TRBD1. The CDR3 contains 14 residues. Germline CDR1 is SGHRS and CDR2 is YFSETQ. V trimming: 4 bases; J trimming: 1 base; junction bases outside the gene matches: 4. The CDR3 region has the DNA TGCGCCAGCAGCCCGGGACAGTTCCAAGAGACCCAGTACTTC. Amino acids: CASSPGQFQETQYF.

This clonotype was seen a handful of times. The chain couples TRBV7-9 to TRBJ2-7; D gene ambiguous. The CDR3 covers 8 residues. Per the germline V gene, CDR1 is SEHNR and CDR2 is FQNEAQ (reference sequence). V was trimmed by 11 bases and J by 2 bases, leaving 1 base between them. This CDR3 is CAAYEQYF. The CDR3, as DNA: TGTGCCGCCTACGAGCAGTACTTC.

The rearrangement links TRBV28 to TRBJ1-5; 11 positions match TRBD1. With V trimmed by 3 bases and J by 6 bases, 7 bases remained unmatched. Germline lookup yields CDR1 MDHEN and CDR2 SYDVKM. CDR3 size: 16 residues. This CDR3 is CASSFPWTGGRQPQHF. CDR3 sequence (DNA): TGTGCCAGCAGTTTCCCCTGGACAGGGGGCCGTCAGCCCCAGCATTTT. Full variable domain (remainder filled in from reference TRBV28 and TRBJ1-5): DVKVTQSSRYLVKRTGEKVFLECVQDMDHENMFWYRQDPGLGLRLIYFSYDVKMKEKGDIPEGYSVSREKKERFSLILESASTNQTSMYLCASSFPWTGGRQPQHFGDGTRLSIL.

This chain uses TRBV15 with TRBJ1-1; possibly TRBD1 for D (6 bases). V was clipped by 5 bases and J by 5 bases, with 18 bases between them. Looked up from germline, CDR1 is LNHNV and CDR2 is YYDKDF (reference sequence). The CDR3 is 15 residues long. CDR3: CATSPTVGGRTEAFF. CDR3 coding DNA: TGTGCCACCAGCCCGACGGTAGGGGGGAGGACTGAAGCTTTCTTT.

The V and J genes are TRBV27 and TRBJ2-2; D is unresolved. V lost 6 bases and J lost 0, with 5 bases in between. Germline CDR1 MNHEY, CDR2 SMNVEV (reference sequence). This CDR3 comprises 13 residues. CDR3 DNA: TGTGCCAGCAGAGTCGCGAACACCGGGGAGCTGTTTTTT. Its translation is CASRVANTGELFF.

This chain connects TRBV25-1 to TRBJ1-2; D ambiguous. Germline V gives CDR1 MGHDK, CDR2 SYGVNS. V was cut by 1 base and J by 8 bases, with 11 bases left in between. The CDR3 sequence is 13 residues long. This CDR3 is CASSESSKVGYTF. CDR3 nucleotide sequence: TGTGCCAGCAGTGAATCCAGTAAAGTGGGCTACACCTTC.

In this sample, this clonotype turned up many times. The chain recombines TRBV29-1 with TRBJ1-1; 10 positions match TRBD1. Per the germline V gene, CDR1 is SQVTM and CDR2 is ANQGSEA. The CDR3 is 13 amino acids. V lost 5 bases and J lost 8; bases outside the gene matches: 8. CDR3 protein: CSVNGTGVGEAFF. In nucleotides, the CDR3 is TGCAGCGTTAACGGGACAGGGGTGGGGGAAGCTTTCTTT.

This clonotype was picked up many times. This chain joins TRBV2 and TRBJ2-5; TRBD1 matches 7 bases. V gave up 5 bases and J gave up 3 bases; unmatched junction bases: 3. CDR3 length: 13 amino acids. Germline V gene data show CDR1 as SNHLY and CDR2 as FYNNEI. CDR3 sequence: CASSKDRKETQYF. CDR3 nucleotides: TGTGCCAGCAGTAAGGACAGGAAAGAGACCCAGTACTTC.

The J gene is TRBJ1-2, the V gene TRBV12-3 or TRBV12-4; D remains ambiguous. This CDR3 has 12 amino acids. V lost 5 bases, J lost 4 bases, and 8 bases lay in between. The CDR3 coding sequence is TGTGCCAGCAGTCCGGCAGGCTATGGCTACACCTTC. It specifies CASSPAGYGYTF.

The chain combines TRBV3-1 with TRBJ2-3, with 9 positions matching TRBD2. Germline-derived CDR1 and CDR2 are LGHDT and YNNKEL (reference sequence). Trimming at V came to 6 bases and at J to 0 bases, leaving 13 bases not matched to a gene. The CDR3 covers 18 residues. Here the CDR3 reads CASSLISGGQPSTDTQYF. The CDR3, as DNA: TGTGCCAGCAGTCTCATTAGCGGGGGCCAACCAAGCACAGATACGCAGTATTTT.

The chain is built from TRBV20-1 and TRBJ2-6; maybe TRBD1 (5 bases). From germline, CDR1 is DFQATT and CDR2 SNEGSKA (reference sequence). The V and J ends lost 5 bases and 0 bases respectively, with 8 bases between them. The CDR3 length is 14 residues. The CDR3 spells CSAPRDSGANVLTF. CDR3 sequence (DNA): TGCAGTGCTCCCAGGGACTCTGGGGCCAACGTCCTGACTTTC.

This clonotype was observed a handful of times. The chain is built from TRBV29-1 and TRBJ2-3; either TRBD1 or TRBD2 may supply D (5 bases each). The germline V gene has CDR1 SQVTM and CDR2 ANQGSEA. Trimming shortened V by 2 bases and J by 5 bases, and 8 bases separated the two germline ends. This CDR3 contains 12 residues. The CDR3 nucleotides read TGCAGCGTTGAAATGGGGGAAGATACGCAGTATTTT. Residues: CSVEMGEDTQYF.

J is TRBJ1-4 and V is TRBV20-1; no clear D. The CDR3 is made up of 12 amino acids. CDR1 and CDR2 (germline): DFQATT, SNEGSKA (reference sequence). Trimming stripped 5 bases from V and 9 bases from J, with 13 bases between. The CDR3 region has the DNA TGCAGTGCTGATTCTCACTCGAAAAAACTGTTTTTT. The encoded protein is CSADSHSKKLFF.

This clonotype was counted many times. This chain links TRBV11-2 with TRBJ2-2; perhaps TRBD2 as D (6 bases). Germline V CDR1 and CDR2: SGHAT, FQNNGV. V was pared by 5 bases and J by 5 bases, with 18 bases between. The CDR3 is 16 amino acids. This CDR3 is CASSNPPGLPTGELFF. In DNA, the CDR3 is TGTGCCAGCAGCAATCCACCGGGACTTCCGACCGGGGAGCTGTTTTTT.

The chain links TRBV4-2 to TRBJ2-7, with unresolved D. Germline assignment: CDR1 LGHNA and CDR2 YNFKEQ. The CDR3 is made up of 14 amino acids. Deletions cut 2 bases from V and 3 bases from J, with 11 bases between. CDR3 amino acids: CASSQPDESYEQYF. The CDR3 DNA reads as TGTGCCAGCAGCCAACCGGACGAAAGCTACGAGCAGTACTTC.

There are many counts of this clonotype. V is TRBV7-2 and J is TRBJ2-1, with D possibly being TRBD1 (6 bases). Germline CDR1 is SGHTA and CDR2 is FQGNSA. Between the trimmed V and J ends, which lost 2 bases and 8 bases, there was a span of 7 bases. The CDR3 loop spans 12 amino acids. The CDR3 sequence is CASSLNRDEQFF. CDR3 coding DNA: TGTGCCAGCAGCTTAAACAGGGATGAGCAGTTCTTC.

This clonotype was detected only a few times. The CDR3 region has the DNA TGTGCCAGCAGCACAAGAGCCTACTCACCCCTCCACTTT. It codes for CASSTRAYSPLHF. The chain links TRBV12-3 or TRBV12-4 to TRBJ1-6; the D is unclear. With 6 bases removed from V and 10 bases from J, the gap between germline ends came to 13 bases. The CDR3 spans 13 residues.

The chain has TRBV28 and TRBJ1-5; possibly TRBD1 for D (5 bases). V dropped 6 bases and J dropped 7 bases, with 22 bases sitting between them. There are 16 residues in the CDR3. Germline V gives CDR1 MDHEN, CDR2 SYDVKM. CDR3 amino acids: CASSSTSRALGQPQHF. DNA for the CDR3: TGTGCCAGCAGCTCTACAAGCAGGGCACTTGGCCAGCCCCAGCATTTT. The full variable domain, completed using reference TRBV28 and TRBJ1-5, is DVKVTQSSRYLVKRTGEKVFLECVQDMDHENMFWYRQDPGLGLRLIYFSYDVKMKEKGDIPEGYSVSREKKERFSLILESASTNQTSMYLCASSSTSRALGQPQHFGDGTRLSIL.